The 25 T cell receptor beta chains given below trace back to one sample, sequenced in a study of siplizumab effects on memory and regulatory T cells. This table comes from immunoSEQ multiplex PCR, and its TCRdb copy is limited to in-frame clones, with some not included. The table has 95,000 to 110,000 clones, about 93% seen once. The sample comprised Tregs sorted from blood. Receptor source: a human donor in good health.

The chain combines TRBV7-2 with TRBJ2-7, with D perhaps TRBD1 (6 bases). Trimming removed 5 bases from V and 3 bases from J, with 20 bases in between. Germline CDR1 and CDR2: SGHTA and FQGNSA. The CDR3 covers 16 residues. The CDR3 is CASSQKVAGADYEQYF. The CDR3 region has the DNA TGTGCCAGCAGCCAAAAAGTGGCAGGGGCCGACTACGAGCAGTACTTC.

V and J are TRBV5-1 and TRBJ1-6; D is unclear. The CDR3 totals 15 residues. Germline assignment: CDR1 SGHRS and CDR2 YFSETQ. Trimming pared 0 bases from V and 6 bases from J, leaving 10 bases between. The CDR3 region is CASSLGQQINSPLHF. CDR3 nucleotides: TGCGCCAGCAGCTTGGGGCAGCAGATTAATTCACCCCTCCACTTT. The entire variable domain, with the rest obtained from reference TRBV5-1 and TRBJ1-6, is as follows: KAGVTQTPRYLIKTRGQQVTLSCSPISGHRSVSWYQQTPGQGLQFLFEYFSETQRNKGNFPGRFSGRQFSNSRSEMNVSTLELGDSALYLCASSLGQQINSPLHFGNGTRLTVT.

The rearrangement joins TRBV2 to TRBJ2-3; D is perhaps TRBD1 (6 bases). Germline V gives CDR1 SNHLY, CDR2 FYNNEI. This CDR3 contains 14 residues. For the CDR3, the DNA is TGTGCTGCCCAGACAGGAACTAGCACAGATACGCAGTATTTT. This codes for CAAQTGTSTDTQYF.

The CDR3 sequence: CAISRQETNNEQFF. The CDR3 coding sequence is TGTGCCATCAGCAGACAGGAAACTAACAATGAGCAGTTCTTC. V gene TRBV10-3 combines with J gene TRBJ2-1, with D possibly being TRBD1 (6 bases). The CDR3 is 14 amino acids. V lost 6 bases to trimming and J lost 5 bases, with 14 bases between them. The germline V gene encodes CDR1 ENHRY and CDR2 SYGVKD.

The chain uses TRBV5-4 and TRBJ1-1, with D unclear. The germline CDR1 and CDR2 sequences are SGHNT and YYREEE (reference sequence). Deletions cut 2 bases from V and 3 bases from J, with 14 bases between. There are 15 residues in the CDR3. The CDR3 DNA sequence: TGTGCCAGCAGCTTAGGTGGACGCCTAGACACTGAAGCTTTCTTT. Protein product: CASSLGGRLDTEAFF.

This clone was counted a few times. CDR3 DNA: TGTGCCAGCAGTCCGGGACAGGGATACGAGACCCAGTACTTC. Translating gives CASSPGQGYETQYF. The V gene is TRBV2, the J gene TRBJ2-5; 9 bases agree with TRBD1. The J segment lost 5 bases and the V segment lost 5 bases, leaving 6 bases of the junction unmatched. The CDR3 spans 14 residues. The germline gives CDR1 SNHLY, CDR2 FYNNEI.

The chain carries TRBV9 and TRBJ2-3, with TRBD2 identical over 7 bases. Germline-derived CDR1 and CDR2 are SGDLS and YYNGEE. Trimming took 1 base from V and 3 from J; bases not matched to a gene: 2. The CDR3 totals 14 residues. CDR3 in DNA: TGTGCCAGCAGCGTACGACTAGCAACAGATACGCAGTATTTT. Residues: CASSVRLATDTQYF.

This clone was recorded only once. CDR3 sequence (DNA): TGTGCCAGCAGTTACTCCTATGGGGAGGGCTACGAGCAGTACTTC. Translated, it gives CASSYSYGEGYEQYF. The V gene is TRBV6-5, the J gene TRBJ2-7, with 7 bases lining up with TRBD2. The J segment lost 3 bases and the V segment lost 0 bases, leaving 5 bases of the junction unmatched. CDR1 MNHEY and CDR2 SVGAGI come from the germline V gene. The CDR3 sequence is 15 residues long.

The chain recombines TRBV6-1 with TRBJ1-1, with D unclear. Trimming removed 11 bases from V and 4 bases from J, with 11 bases in between. There are 11 residues in the CDR3. The V gene's germline CDR1 is MNHNS and CDR2 SASEGT. CDR3 sequence (DNA): TGTGCCGCCATTGTATTCACTGAAGCTTTCTTT. Amino acids: CAAIVFTEAFF.

The chain recombines TRBV10-3 with TRBJ2-7, with TRBD2 identical over 11 bases. The CDR3 sequence is 15 residues long. V shed 4 bases, J shed 3 bases, and the junction held 5 bases outside the gene matches. The germline V gene has CDR1 ENHRY and CDR2 SYGVKD. CDR3 sequence reads: CAISGGTSGLYEQYF. The CDR3 nucleotides are TGTGCCATCAGTGGGGGGACTAGCGGACTCTACGAGCAGTACTTC.

The chain joins TRBV9 to TRBJ2-3; D remains ambiguous. This CDR3 contains 12 residues. Trimming took off 4 bases at V and 4 bases at J, with 7 bases between the two ends. Germline assignment: CDR1 SGDLS and CDR2 YYNGEE. The CDR3 bases are TGTGCCAGCAGCAACACCGCAGATACGCAGTATTTT. It codes for CASSNTADTQYF.

The rearrangement uses TRBV18 and TRBJ2-1; 11 nucleotides align to TRBD1. This CDR3 spans 17 amino acids. Germline V gene sequence: CDR1 KGHSH, CDR2 LQKENI. V lost 2 bases to trimming and J lost 8 bases; unmatched junction nucleotides: 11. For the CDR3, the DNA is TGTGCCAGCTCACCAATCCCCCCGGGACAGGGGGGCCATGAGCAGTTCTTC. Translating gives CASSPIPPGQGGHEQFF.

The CDR3 sequence: CASSLSWGLNYGYTF. Here the CDR3 DNA reads TGTGCCAGCAGCTTAAGTTGGGGACTAAACTATGGCTACACCTTC. The rearrangement uses TRBV7-9 and TRBJ1-2, with D possibly matching TRBD1 (5 bases). Germline V gives CDR1 SEHNR, CDR2 FQNEAQ (reference sequence). This CDR3 has 15 amino acids. Trimming pared 2 bases from V and 2 bases from J, leaving 12 bases between.

The chain couples TRBV7-3 to TRBJ2-2; TRBD1 matches 8 bases. The CDR3 runs to 17 residues. From germline, CDR1 is SGHTA and CDR2 FQGTGA. V was pared by 4 bases and J by 7 bases, with 14 bases of the junction left unmatched. CDR3 amino acids: CASSSKTVDRGNGELFF. CDR3 bases: TGTGCCAGCAGCTCCAAGACCGTTGACAGGGGTAACGGGGAGCTGTTTTTT.

The chain uses TRBV7-9 and TRBJ2-2; no firm D call. Trimming left V 3 bases short and J 6 bases short, with 11 bases between. Germline assignment: CDR1 SEHNR and CDR2 FQNEAQ (reference sequence). The CDR3 length is 14 residues. The chain's CDR3 is CASSFSPGSGELFF. The CDR3 region has the DNA TGTGCCAGCAGCTTTTCGCCAGGTTCCGGGGAGCTGTTTTTT. Drawing the rest from reference TRBV7-9 and TRBJ2-2, the complete variable domain is DTGVSQNPRHKITKRGQNVTFRCDPISEHNRLYWYRQTLGQGPEFLTYFQNEAQLEKSRLLSDRFSAERPKGSFSTLEIQRTEQGDSAMYLCASSFSPGSGELFFGEGSRLTVL.

This chain links TRBV18 with TRBJ2-1; TRBD2 matches 12 bases. Looked up from germline, CDR1 is KGHSH and CDR2 is LQKENI. The junction had 4 bases not matched to a gene; V was cut back by 3 bases and J by 4 bases. CDR3 length equals 16 residues. The CDR3 DNA is TGTGCCAGCTCACCTCCCGGACTAGCGGGGTACAATGAGCAGTTCTTC. Translating gives CASSPPGLAGYNEQFF.

V and J are TRBV29-1 and TRBJ2-1, with 7 bases lining up with TRBD2. Per germline, CDR1 SQVTM and CDR2 ANQGSEA. The junction had 14 bases not matched to a gene; V was cut back by 6 bases and J by 9 bases. The CDR3 consists of 14 residues. The CDR3 coding sequence is TGCAGCGTCGTGAGCGGGGAAAGGATTGGTGAGCAGTTCTTC. It specifies CSVVSGERIGEQFF.

In this sample, this clone turned up a few times. The chain carries TRBV5-4 and TRBJ1-1, with 8 bases aligning to TRBD1. J was trimmed by 2 bases and V by 3 bases; bases with no gene match: 6. The CDR3 has 15 residues. Germline V gene lookup returns CDR1 SGHNT and CDR2 YYREEE (reference sequence). The CDR3 DNA is TGTGCCAGCAGCTCAGCCGGGACAGGAAACACTGAAGCTTTCTTT. Translating gives CASSSAGTGNTEAFF. Full variable domain (missing parts from reference TRBV5-4 and TRBJ1-1): ETGVTQSPTHLIKTRGQQVTLRCSSQSGHNTVSWYQQALGQGPQFIFQYYREEENGRGNFPPRFSGLQFPNYSSELNVNALELDDSALYLCASSSAGTGNTEAFFGQGTRLTVV.

The V call is TRBV9, the J call TRBJ2-5; D is possibly TRBD2 (5 bases). The CDR3 has 16 amino acids. With 0 bases removed from V and 2 bases from J, the gap between germline ends came to 14 bases. Looked up from germline, CDR1 is SGDLS and CDR2 is YYNGEE. The CDR3 nucleotides are TGTGCCAGCAGCGTAGCTGAGGGAAGCTTGCAAGAGACCCAGTACTTC. It encodes CASSVAEGSLQETQYF.

The chain links TRBV5-4 to TRBJ1-1; D gene uncertain. From germline, CDR1 is SGHNT and CDR2 YYREEE (reference sequence). This CDR3 spans 14 amino acids. V was clipped by 1 base and J by 8 bases, with 15 bases between them. CDR3 residues: CASSLWQRSAEAFF. For the CDR3, the DNA is TGTGCCAGCAGCTTGTGGCAGAGATCAGCAGAAGCTTTCTTT.

This clone has a single count. The chain uses TRBV7-2 and TRBJ1-2, with D uncertain. The germline V gene encodes CDR1 SGHTA and CDR2 FQGNSA. The CDR3 totals 15 residues. Deletions cut 5 bases from V and 4 bases from J, with 17 bases between. The CDR3 nucleotides are TGTGCCAGCAGCCCCTGGACCGACCTAGGCTATGGCTACACCTTC. It specifies CASSPWTDLGYGYTF.

The genes are TRBV2 and TRBJ2-5; D gene uncertain. The CDR3 is 12 residues long. The germline V gene encodes CDR1 SNHLY and CDR2 FYNNEI. The V and J ends lost 4 bases and 5 bases respectively, with 8 bases between them. CDR3 DNA sequence: TGTGCCAGCAGTGCCCACACCGAGACCCAGTACTTC. It encodes CASSAHTETQYF. Complete variable domain (other parts from reference TRBV2 and TRBJ2-5): EPEVTQTPSHQVTQMGQEVILRCVPISNHLYFYWYRQILGQKVEFLVSFYNNEISEKSEIFDDQFSVERPDGSNFTLKIRSTKLEDSAMYFCASSAHTETQYFGPGTRLLVL.

The chain has TRBV7-9 and TRBJ1-1; the D gene is possibly TRBD1 (6 bases). Trimming pared 9 bases from V and 6 bases from J, leaving 17 bases between. Per germline, CDR1 SEHNR and CDR2 FQNEAQ (reference sequence). This CDR3 is 13 amino acids long. DNA for the CDR3: TGTGCCAGTCTTGGGGGGGCAAGGGCTGAAGCTTTCTTT. It encodes CASLGGARAEAFF.

The V and J genes are TRBV18 and TRBJ2-5; 7 nucleotides align to TRBD2. The ends lost 5 bases at V and 4 bases at J; junction bases unmatched: 10. The CDR3 sequence is 15 residues long. Germline CDR1 reads KGHSH; CDR2 reads LQKENI. The CDR3 DNA follows: TGTGCCAGCTCAAATCCTGCGGGAGTCCGAGAGACCCAGTACTTC. Residues: CASSNPAGVRETQYF.

CDR3 coding DNA: TGTGCCTGGAGCCCCGGCTCACGTCAGCCCCAGCATTTT. It specifies CAWSPGSRQPQHF. V and J are TRBV30 and TRBJ1-5, with D uncertain. This CDR3 comprises 13 residues. Trimming removed 3 bases from V and 6 bases from J, with 12 bases in between. Germline CDR1 is GTSNPN and CDR2 is SVGIG (reference sequence).